This is a list of T cell receptor beta chains from one sample in a study of blood T cell repertoires in COVID-19. Assay used: immunoSEQ multiplex PCR; TCRdb lists only in-frame clones, some missing. The sample consists of some 170,000 clones, roughly 89% of them appearing once. Specimen: peripheral blood. The receptors come from a woman aged 45-65 years with acute or convalescent COVID-19. Each CDR3 is given with its conserved first and last residue. A D gene is named only where the DNA matches it firmly. Clone sizes are given selectively: once, few, many, or a class where the clone is expanded.

TRBJ2-5 TRBD2 TRBV3-1/TRBV3-2 . CASSPTAAGGRETQYF TGTGCCAGCAGCCCAACCGCGGCGGGGGGGCGAGAGACCCAGTACTTC
TRBJ1-2 TRBD1 TRBV7-2 . CASSLQGAGGYTF TGTGCCAGCAGCTTACAGGGGGCTGGTGGCTACACCTTC
TRBJ2-3 TRBD1 TRBV3-1/TRBV3-2 . CASSQQGVDTQYF TGTGCCAGCAGCCAGCAGGGGGTAGATACGCAGTATTTT
TRBJ2-2 . TRBV5-1 . CASSSRGAANTGELFF TGCGCCAGCAGCTCCCGGGGAGCGGCGAACACCGGGGAGCTGTTTTTT
TRBJ1-2 . TRBV7-8 once CASSLVPGSNYGYTF TGTGCCAGCAGCTTAGTTCCGGGGTCTAACTATGGCTACACCTTC
TRBJ2-1 TRBD2 TRBV6-5 . CATRTSGTFYNEQFF TGTGCCACTCGGACTAGCGGGACCTTTTACAATGAGCAGTTCTTC
TRBJ1-2 . TRBV29-1 . CSVDLDSDYGYTF TGCAGCGTTGACCTGGACAGTGATTATGGCTACACCTTC
TRBJ2-7 . TRBV7-8 . CASSLATGANYEQYF TGTGCCAGCAGCTTAGCTACGGGAGCGAACTACGAGCAGTACTTC
TRBJ1-2 . TRBV19 few CASRGENYGYTF TGTGCGTCCCGGGGAGAAAACTATGGCTACACCTTC
TRBJ2-5 TRBD1 TRBV3-1/TRBV3-2 . CASSQDPGQGLFRETQYF TGTGCCAGCAGCCAAGACCCGGGACAGGGATTGTTCCGGGAGACCCAGTACTTC
TRBJ1-4 TRBD1 TRBV19 once CASSITGGNEKLFF TGTGCCAGTAGTATAACAGGGGGGAATGAAAAACTGTTTTTT
TRBJ1-1 . TRBV3-1/TRBV3-2 . CASSQAGLNTEAFF TGTGCCAGCAGCCAAGCAGGGCTGAACACTGAAGCTTTCTTT
TRBJ2-1 TRBD2 TRBV27 once CASRNSGGTYNEQFF TGTGCCAGCAGAAACAGCGGGGGAACCTACAATGAGCAGTTCTTC
TRBJ2-1 . TRBV20-1 . CSAIGAGEQFF TGCAGTGCTATTGGGGCCGGTGAGCAGTTCTTC
TRBJ2-3 TRBD1 TRBV7-9 . CASSFGTDTDTQYF TGTGCCAGCAGCTTCGGGACAGACACAGATACGCAGTATTTT
TRBJ1-1 . TRBV28 . CASSSRLEDEAFF TGTGCCAGCAGTTCCCGTTTGGAGGATGAAGCTTTCTTT
TRBJ2-3 TRBD1 TRBV5-6 . CASSRRQGSTDTQYF TGTGCCAGCAGCCGACGACAGGGGAGCACAGATACGCAGTATTTT
TRBJ1-1 . TRBV9 . CASKMAGDTEAFF TGTGCCAGCAAGATGGCGGGTGACACTGAAGCTTTCTTT
TRBJ1-4 TRBD1 TRBV19 . CASRMTGGLEKLFF TGTGCCAGTAGGATGACAGGGGGCCTTGAAAAACTGTTTTTT
TRBJ2-7 . TRBV18 once CASSDQGYEQYF TGTGCCAGCTCAGACCAGGGCTACGAGCAGTACTTC
TRBJ1-1 . TRBV5-6 . CASSPWGGGLNTEAFF TGTGCCAGCAGTCCCTGGGGGGGAGGGCTAAACACTGAAGCTTTCTTT
TRBJ1-3 . TRBV7-9 once CASSFLQGSPGNTIYF TGTGCCAGCAGCTTCCTACAGGGTTCCCCTGGAAACACCATATATTTT
TRBJ2-3 . TRBV19 . CASSINTDTQYF TGTGCCAGTAGTATCAACACAGATACGCAGTATTTT
TRBJ1-6 . TRBV7-9 . CASSSGQSSNSPLHF TGTGCCAGCAGCTCAGGACAAAGCAGCAATTCACCCCTCCACTTT
TRBJ1-6 . TRBV14 . CASSPLTVSFNSPLHF TGTGCCAGCAGCCCACTTACAGTCAGTTTTAATTCACCCCTCCACTTT
TRBJ1-3 . TRBV15 . CATTALRAGNTIYF TGTGCCACCACCGCACTCAGGGCTGGAAACACCATATATTTT
TRBJ2-1 TRBD2 TRBV29-1 . CSVYTGGRRYNEQFF TGCAGCGTTTACACTGGCGGGAGGAGGTACAATGAGCAGTTCTTC